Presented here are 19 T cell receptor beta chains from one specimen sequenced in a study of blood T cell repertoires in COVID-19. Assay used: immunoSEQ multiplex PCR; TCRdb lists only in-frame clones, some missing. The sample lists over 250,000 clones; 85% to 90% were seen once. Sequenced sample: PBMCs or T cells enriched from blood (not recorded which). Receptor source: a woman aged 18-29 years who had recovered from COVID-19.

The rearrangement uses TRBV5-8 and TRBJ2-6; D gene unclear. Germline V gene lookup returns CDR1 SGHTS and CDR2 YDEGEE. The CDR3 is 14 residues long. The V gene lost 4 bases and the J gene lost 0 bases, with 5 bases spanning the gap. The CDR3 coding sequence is TGTGCCAGCAGCCGAGACTCTGGGGCCAACGTCCTGACTTTC. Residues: CASSRDSGANVLTF.

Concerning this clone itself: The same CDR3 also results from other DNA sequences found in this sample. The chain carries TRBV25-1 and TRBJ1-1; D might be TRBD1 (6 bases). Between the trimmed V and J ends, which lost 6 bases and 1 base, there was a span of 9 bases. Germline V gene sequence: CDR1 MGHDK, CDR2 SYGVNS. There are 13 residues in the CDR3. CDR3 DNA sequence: TGTGCCAGCAGCTTGACAGGGAACACTGAAGCTTTCTTT. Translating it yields CASSLTGNTEAFF.

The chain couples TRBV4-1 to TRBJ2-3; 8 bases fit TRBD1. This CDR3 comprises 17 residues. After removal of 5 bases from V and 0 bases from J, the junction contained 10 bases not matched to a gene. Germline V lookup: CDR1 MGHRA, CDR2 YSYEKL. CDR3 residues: CASSSLVTGGSTDTQYF. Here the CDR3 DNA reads TGCGCCAGCAGCTCACTGGTCACAGGGGGTAGCACAGATACGCAGTATTTT.

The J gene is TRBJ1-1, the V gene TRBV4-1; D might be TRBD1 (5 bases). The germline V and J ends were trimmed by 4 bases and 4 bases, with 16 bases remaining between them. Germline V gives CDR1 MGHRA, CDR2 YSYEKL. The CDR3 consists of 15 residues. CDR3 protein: CASSLNPQGLTEAFF. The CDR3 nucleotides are TGCGCCAGCAGCCTAAACCCGCAGGGTCTCACTGAAGCTTTCTTT.

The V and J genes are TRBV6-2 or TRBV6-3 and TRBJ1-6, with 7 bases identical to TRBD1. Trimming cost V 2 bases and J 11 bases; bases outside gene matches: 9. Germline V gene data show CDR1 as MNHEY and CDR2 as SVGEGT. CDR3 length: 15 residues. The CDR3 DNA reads TGTGCCAGCAGTTACACTCGACAGGGTATGACACCCCTCCACTTT. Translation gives CASSYTRQGMTPLHF.

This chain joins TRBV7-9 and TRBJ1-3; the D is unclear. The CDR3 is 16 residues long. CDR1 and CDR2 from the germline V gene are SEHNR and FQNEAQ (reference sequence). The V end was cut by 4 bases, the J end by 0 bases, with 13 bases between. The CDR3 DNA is TGTGCCAGCAGCTATCGCGGACTGAGCTCTGGAAACACCATATATTTT. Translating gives CASSYRGLSSGNTIYF.

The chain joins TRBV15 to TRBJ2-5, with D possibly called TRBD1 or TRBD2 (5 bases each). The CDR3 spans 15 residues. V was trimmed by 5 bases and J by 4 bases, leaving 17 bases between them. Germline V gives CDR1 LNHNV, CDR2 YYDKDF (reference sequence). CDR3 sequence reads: CATSGGREPTETQYF. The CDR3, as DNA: TGTGCCACCAGCGGAGGCAGGGAACCCACAGAGACCCAGTACTTC.

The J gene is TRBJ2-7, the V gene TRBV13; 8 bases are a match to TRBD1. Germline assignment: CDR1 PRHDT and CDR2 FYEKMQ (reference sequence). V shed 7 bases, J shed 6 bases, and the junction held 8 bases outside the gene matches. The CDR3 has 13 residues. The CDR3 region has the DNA TGTGCCAGCACGATCAGGGGGCCGGGCGAGCAGTACTTC. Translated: CASTIRGPGEQYF.

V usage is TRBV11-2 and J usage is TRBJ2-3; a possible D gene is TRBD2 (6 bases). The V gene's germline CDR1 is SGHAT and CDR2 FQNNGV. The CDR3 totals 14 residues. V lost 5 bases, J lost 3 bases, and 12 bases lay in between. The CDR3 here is CASSGGSLTDTQYF. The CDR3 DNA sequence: TGTGCCAGCAGCGGGGGGTCCCTGACAGATACGCAGTATTTT.

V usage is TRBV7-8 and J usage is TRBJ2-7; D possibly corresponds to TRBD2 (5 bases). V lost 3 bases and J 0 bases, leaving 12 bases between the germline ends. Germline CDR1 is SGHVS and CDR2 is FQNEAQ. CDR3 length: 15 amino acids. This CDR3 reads CASSFGLGSSYEQYF. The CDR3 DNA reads TGTGCCAGCAGCTTTGGGCTGGGGAGCTCCTACGAGCAGTACTTC.

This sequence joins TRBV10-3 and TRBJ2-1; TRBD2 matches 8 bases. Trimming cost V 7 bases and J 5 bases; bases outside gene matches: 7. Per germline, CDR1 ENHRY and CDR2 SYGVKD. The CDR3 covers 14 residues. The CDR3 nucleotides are TGTGCCATCAAGGGCGGGGGGCCCCACAATGAGCAGTTCTTC. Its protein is CAIKGGGPHNEQFF.

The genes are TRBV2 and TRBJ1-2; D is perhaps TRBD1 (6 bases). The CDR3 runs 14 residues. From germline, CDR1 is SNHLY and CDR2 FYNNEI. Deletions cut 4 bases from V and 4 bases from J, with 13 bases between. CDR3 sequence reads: CASSGRTALYGYTF. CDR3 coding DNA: TGTGCCAGCAGTGGAAGGACAGCCCTCTATGGCTACACCTTC.

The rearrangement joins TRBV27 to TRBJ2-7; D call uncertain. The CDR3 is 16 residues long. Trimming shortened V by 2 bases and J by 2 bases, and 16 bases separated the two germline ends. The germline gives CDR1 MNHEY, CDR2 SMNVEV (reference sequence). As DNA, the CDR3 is TGTGCCAGCAGTTTACAGTGGGCAGCCCAAACCTACGAGCAGTACTTC. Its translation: CASSLQWAAQTYEQYF.

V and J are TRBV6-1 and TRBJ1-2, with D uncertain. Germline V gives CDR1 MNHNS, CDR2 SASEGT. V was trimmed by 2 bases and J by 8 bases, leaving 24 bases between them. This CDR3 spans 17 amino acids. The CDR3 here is CASSEIGSEGEMRGYTF. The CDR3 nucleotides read TGTGCCAGCAGTGAAATTGGAAGTGAGGGCGAAATGAGGGGCTACACCTTC.

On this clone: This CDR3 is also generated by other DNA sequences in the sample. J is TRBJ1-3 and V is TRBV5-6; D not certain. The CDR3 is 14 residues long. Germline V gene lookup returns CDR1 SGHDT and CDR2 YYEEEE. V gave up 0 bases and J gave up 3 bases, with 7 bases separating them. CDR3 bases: TGTGCCAGCAGCTTGGCCTACAGTGGAAACACCATATATTTT. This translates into CASSLAYSGNTIYF.

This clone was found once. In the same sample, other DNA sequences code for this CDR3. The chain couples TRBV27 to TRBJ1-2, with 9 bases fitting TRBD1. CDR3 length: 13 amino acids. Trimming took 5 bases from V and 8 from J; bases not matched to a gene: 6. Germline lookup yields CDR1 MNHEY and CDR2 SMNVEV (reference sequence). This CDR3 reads CASSLTGGYGYTF. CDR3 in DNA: TGTGCCAGCAGTCTGACAGGGGGGTACGGCTACACCTTC.

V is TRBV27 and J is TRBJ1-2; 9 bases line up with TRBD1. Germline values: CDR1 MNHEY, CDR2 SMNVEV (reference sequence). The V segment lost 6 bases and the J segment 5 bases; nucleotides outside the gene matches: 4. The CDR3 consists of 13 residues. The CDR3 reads CASRGTGTYGYTF. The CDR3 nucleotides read TGTGCCAGCAGGGGGACAGGGACTTATGGCTACACCTTC.

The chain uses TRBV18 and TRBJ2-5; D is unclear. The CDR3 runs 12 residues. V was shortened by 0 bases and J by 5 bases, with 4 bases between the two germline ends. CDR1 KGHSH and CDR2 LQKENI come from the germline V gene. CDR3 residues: CASSPPEETQYF. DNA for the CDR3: TGTGCCAGCTCACCACCAGAGGAGACCCAGTACTTC.

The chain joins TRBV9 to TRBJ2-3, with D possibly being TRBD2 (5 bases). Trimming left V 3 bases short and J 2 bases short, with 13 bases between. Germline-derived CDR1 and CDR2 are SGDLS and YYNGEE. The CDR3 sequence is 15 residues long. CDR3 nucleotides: TGTGCCAGCAGCGCAACTAGTTTCCTCACAGATACGCAGTATTTT. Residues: CASSATSFLTDTQYF.